These T cell receptor beta chains were read from a single sample in a study of blood T cell repertoires in COVID-19. Assay: immunoSEQ multiplex PCR; the TCRdb copy retains only in-frame clones and omits some. This sample has around 200,000 clones, with 80% to 90% found just once. The sequenced material came from peripheral blood. The receptor source for this set is an elderly woman with acute or convalescent COVID-19. The CDR3 runs from the conserved cysteine through the conserved F or W. D genes are given only for firm matches. Clone size is stated in some rows and not others, as once, few, many or a class when expanded.

v_call	clone_size	j_call	d_call	cdr3_aa	cdr3_nt
TRBV5-1	once	TRBJ2-5	NA	CASSLGGSQETQYF	TGCGCCAGCAGCTTGGGAGGCAGTCAAGAGACCCAGTACTTC
TRBV9	NA	TRBJ1-2	NA	CASSGGAQGYTF	TGTGCCAGCAGTGGGGGGGCGCAGGGCTACACCTTC
TRBV7-2	NA	TRBJ2-3	TRBD2	CASSFHGLAGGTDTQYF	TGTGCCAGCAGCTTCCACGGACTAGCGGGAGGGACAGATACGCAGTATTTT
TRBV6-2/TRBV6-3	NA	TRBJ2-3	TRBD2	CASSPQTSGGARGTDTQYF	TGTGCCAGCAGTCCGCAGACTAGCGGGGGGGCCAGAGGCACAGATACGCAGTATTTT
TRBV24-1	NA	TRBJ2-5	NA	CATSDPPGQGQETQYF	TGTGCCACCAGTGATCCGCCAGGCCAGGGTCAAGAGACCCAGTACTTC
TRBV2	NA	TRBJ2-3	NA	CATQGLGNTQYF	TGTGCCACCCAGGGGCTAGGGAATACGCAGTATTTT
TRBV10-3	NA	TRBJ2-3	TRBD1	CAISDFQGQVDTQYF	TGTGCCATCAGTGACTTTCAGGGACAGGTAGATACGCAGTATTTT
TRBV9	NA	TRBJ2-1	TRBD2	CASSPSSSGSVRNYNEQFF	TGTGCCAGCAGCCCGAGTTCTAGCGGGAGTGTCCGCAACTACAATGAGCAGTTCTTC
TRBV19	NA	TRBJ1-5	NA	CASSMLGGNHLYSNQPQHF	TGTGCCAGTAGTATGCTTGGGGGGAACCACCTCTATAGCAATCAGCCCCAGCATTTT
TRBV27	NA	TRBJ1-2	NA	CASSLTWAGQNYGYTF	TGTGCCAGCAGTTTAACTTGGGCAGGGCAAAACTATGGCTACACCTTC
TRBV7-8	NA	TRBJ1-1	NA	CASGHLNTEAFF	TGTGCCAGTGGACACCTTAACACTGAAGCTTTCTTT
TRBV5-1	NA	TRBJ2-5	NA	CASSLAEGLETQYF	TGCGCCAGCAGCTTGGCTGAGGGATTAGAGACCCAGTACTTC
TRBV7-2	NA	TRBJ1-4	NA	CASSLAVVPEKLFF	TGTGCCAGCAGCTTGGCCGTTGTCCCGGAAAAACTGTTTTTT
TRBV19	NA	TRBJ1-1	NA	CASSIKSTANPEAFF	TGTGCCAGTAGTATAAAGTCGACAGCAAACCCTGAAGCTTTCTTT
TRBV12-3/TRBV12-4	NA	TRBJ2-7	NA	CASSRDSYEQYF	TGTGCCAGCAGTCGGGACTCCTACGAGCAGTACTTC
TRBV6-2/TRBV6-3	NA	TRBJ1-1	TRBD1	CASSFRGDPYEAFF	TGTGCCAGCAGTTTCAGGGGGGATCCTTATGAAGCTTTCTTT
TRBV4-2	NA	TRBJ2-1	NA	CASSPDYLELYNEQFF	TGTGCCAGCAGCCCGGACTACCTAGAACTCTACAATGAGCAGTTCTTC